The next 23 T cell receptor beta chains were all read from a single sample in a study of blood T cells in healthy people across ages. Alongside a J-beta primer mix, a sample-barcoded 5' primer served in a second PCR lasting roughly 7 to 12 cycles. Each CDR3 protein is one row after TCRdb ran MiXCR on the 5' RACE reads. The data hold fewer than 800,000 distinct CDR3 sequences, with about half observed a single time. Sequenced: blood. These receptors were obtained from a woman aged 55-70 years in good health.

V usage is TRBV5-6 and J usage is TRBJ2-5; D possibly corresponds to TRBD1 (9 bases). The germline gives CDR1 SGHDT, CDR2 YYEEEE. The length of the CDR3 is 17 residues. The V end lost 4 bases, the J end lost 2 bases, and 21 bases lay between the germline ends. Here the CDR3 DNA reads TGTGCCAGCAGCCGACCGGGAGGGGACAGGGTACAAGAGACCCAGTACTTC. Encoded protein: CASSRPGGDRVQETQYF.

This clonotype was seen a handful of times. This chain links TRBV5-1 with TRBJ2-7, with D possibly TRBD1 on 6 matching bases. Germline CDR1 SGHRS, CDR2 YFSETQ. This CDR3 is 14 amino acids long. V was pared by 2 bases and J by 0 bases, with 9 bases between. CDR3 DNA sequence: TGCGCCAGCAGCTTATCAGGGGTCTCCTACGAGCAGTACTTC. As protein: CASSLSGVSYEQYF.

The chain recombines TRBV15 with TRBJ2-1; tentative D call: TRBD1 (6 bases). Trimming pared 1 base from V and 13 bases from J, leaving 14 bases between. There are 13 residues in the CDR3. The germline V gene encodes CDR1 LNHNV and CDR2 YYDKDF (reference sequence). The CDR3 here is CATSRVAGETQFF. Written as DNA, the CDR3 is TGTGCCACCAGCAGAGTGGCAGGGGAGACCCAGTTCTTC.

This clonotype appeared a single time. This chain links TRBV2 with TRBJ2-1; 8 bases are a match to TRBD2. The J segment lost 2 bases and the V segment lost 5 bases, leaving 8 bases of the junction unmatched. The CDR3 has 16 residues. Germline-derived CDR1 and CDR2 are SNHLY and FYNNEI. This CDR3 reads CASSQLGLGAYNEQFF. CDR3 nucleotide sequence: TGTGCCAGCAGTCAACTGGGACTAGGGGCCTACAATGAGCAGTTCTTC.

This clonotype was seen a handful of times. The chain employs TRBV9 and TRBJ1-2, with TRBD1 as a possible D gene (5 bases). The CDR3 sequence is 14 residues long. The ends were cut back, 4 bases at V and 4 bases at J, with 14 bases in the middle. Germline V CDR1 and CDR2: SGDLS, YYNGEE. CDR3 bases: TGTGCCAGCAGCCCGGGCGAGGGACGCTATGGCTACACCTTC. Amino acids: CASSPGEGRYGYTF.

This clonotype was recorded many times. The chain recombines TRBV7-6 with TRBJ1-4; 8 bases map to TRBD1. Germline CDR1 and CDR2: SGHVS and FNYEAQ. J gave up 5 bases and V 5 bases, and 10 bases lay outside the gene matches. This CDR3 has 16 amino acids. The CDR3 bases are TGTGCCAGCAGCCCAGGTTACAGGGGGATGAATGAAAAACTGTTTTTT. Amino acids: CASSPGYRGMNEKLFF.

There are a few counts of this clonotype. The CDR3 loop is CASRVTSGNLYEQYF. CDR3 nucleotide sequence: TGTGCCAGCAGGGTAACTAGCGGGAACCTTTACGAGCAGTACTTC. The chain has TRBV6-6 and TRBJ2-7, with 10 bases lining up with TRBD2. V lost 6 bases to trimming and J lost 4 bases; unmatched junction nucleotides: 9. The V gene's germline CDR1 is MNHNY and CDR2 SVGAGI (reference sequence). This CDR3 comprises 15 residues.

V and J are TRBV3-1 and TRBJ2-5; 9 bases are a match to TRBD2. CDR3 length equals 17 residues. V shed 1 base, J shed 5 bases, and the junction held 11 bases outside the gene matches. The V gene's germline CDR1 is LGHDT and CDR2 YNNKEL (reference sequence). CDR3 protein: CASSQGGLALTGETQYF. The CDR3 DNA reads TGTGCCAGCAGCCAAGGTGGACTAGCGTTGACCGGGGAGACCCAGTACTTC.

V is TRBV18 and J is TRBJ1-2; a possible D gene is TRBD1 (5 bases). Germline V gene sequence: CDR1 KGHSH, CDR2 LQKENI. This CDR3 is built from 13 residues. Trimming left V 5 bases short and J 3 bases short, with 10 bases between. The CDR3 region is CASSTGLDYGYTF. For the CDR3, the DNA is TGTGCCAGCTCAACGGGACTCGACTATGGCTACACCTTC.

This clonotype was seen more than once but under ten times. The gene calls are TRBV7-9 and TRBJ2-7; 8 positions agree with TRBD2. The CDR3 totals 14 residues. Germline trimming cut 5 bases from V and 3 bases from J; bases unmatched to any gene: 6. CDR1 is SEHNR, CDR2 FQNEAQ, per germline (reference sequence). The CDR3 region is CASSLPGLGYEQYF. The CDR3 DNA reads TGTGCCAGCAGCCTCCCGGGACTAGGCTACGAGCAGTACTTC. The full variable domain, its missing parts supplied by reference TRBV7-9 and TRBJ2-7, is DTGVSQNPRHKITKRGQNVTFRCDPISEHNRLYWYRQTLGQGPEFLTYFQNEAQLEKSRLLSDRFSAERPKGSFSTLEIQRTEQGDSAMYLCASSLPGLGYEQYFGPGTRLTVT.

This sequence joins TRBV7-2 and TRBJ2-5; D is ambiguous. Germline CDR1 SGHTA, CDR2 FQGNSA. The CDR3 runs 13 residues. The germline V and J ends were trimmed by 1 base and 7 bases, with 10 bases remaining between them. CDR3 region: CASSLDGGGTQYF. In DNA form, the CDR3 reads TGTGCCAGCAGCTTAGATGGCGGCGGGACCCAGTACTTC.

The rearrangement joins TRBV28 to TRBJ2-5; D might be TRBD2 (6 bases). The end of the DNA aligns better with TRBJ2-7, so the J call may be wrong. CDR3 length equals 12 residues. Germline loops: CDR1 MDHEN, CDR2 SYDVKM. CDR3 loop: CASSTEGCEQYF. The DNA for the CDR3 is TGTGCCAGCAGTACGGAGGGGTGCGAGCAGTACTTC.

This chain links TRBV28 with TRBJ2-5; 8 bases align to TRBD2. Germline values: CDR1 MDHEN, CDR2 SYDVKM. This CDR3 has 17 amino acids. The trim removed 3 bases at V and 1 base at J, leaving 10 bases unmatched. Here the CDR3 reads CASSFTSGRDTQETQYF. Here the CDR3 DNA reads TGTGCCAGCAGTTTCACGAGCGGGAGAGATACCCAAGAGACCCAGTACTTC.

This clonotype showed up just once. The chain combines TRBV30 with TRBJ2-7; D is uncertain. V lost 3 bases and J 4 bases, leaving 7 bases between the germline ends. The CDR3 sequence is 11 residues long. The germline V gene encodes CDR1 GTSNPN and CDR2 SVGIG (reference sequence). This CDR3 is CAWRVEYEQYF. The CDR3 DNA reads as TGTGCCTGGAGAGTGGAGTACGAGCAGTACTTC.

Only a few counts were recorded for this clonotype. This chain links TRBV24-1 with TRBJ2-4, with 7 bases identical to TRBD2. CDR1 and CDR2 from the germline V gene are KGHDR and SFDVKD. The CDR3 covers 14 residues. With V trimmed by 7 bases and J by 0 bases, 2 bases remained unmatched. CDR3: CATSGEGAKNIQYF. The CDR3 DNA reads TGTGCCACCAGCGGGGAGGGAGCCAAAAACATTCAGTACTTC.

The chain recombines TRBV12-3 or TRBV12-4 with TRBJ2-1; D remains unclear. The CDR3 totals 11 residues. V was pared by 7 bases and J by 7 bases, with 8 bases between. This chain's CDR3 is CASTHLNEQFF. CDR3 DNA: TGTGCCAGCACCCACCTTAATGAGCAGTTCTTC.

This chain joins TRBV4-2 and TRBJ1-2; tentative D call: TRBD1 (5 bases). The CDR3 is 14 amino acids. Between the trimmed V and J ends, which lost 4 bases and 11 bases, there was a span of 20 bases. Germline assignment: CDR1 LGHNA and CDR2 YNFKEQ. The CDR3 coding sequence is TGTGCCAGCAGCCCCTCCGACAGAAACTATGATTACACCTTC. It specifies CASSPSDRNYDYTF.

This sequence joins TRBV9 and TRBJ2-1; the D is unclear. The CDR3 spans 15 residues. Germline-derived CDR1 and CDR2 are SGDLS and YYNGEE. Trimming cost V 0 bases and J 5 bases, with 12 bases left between them. The CDR3 nucleotides are TGTGCCAGCAGCGTAGCTACCGCCTTTAACAATGAGCAGTTCTTC. Translation: CASSVATAFNNEQFF.

V and J are TRBV7-7 and TRBJ1-1, with D hard to call. This CDR3 region has 13 residues. The germline gives CDR1 SSHAT, CDR2 FNYEAQ (reference sequence). CDR3 in amino acids: CSSSVAENTEAFF. The CDR3 region has the DNA TGTTCTAGCAGCGTAGCGGAGAACACTGAAGCTTTCTTT.

The V call is TRBV20-1, the J call TRBJ1-1, with no clear D. The assigned J gene may be wrong: the sequence end matches TRBJ1-3 better. The germline gives CDR1 DFQATT, CDR2 SNEGSKA (reference sequence). This CDR3 region has 11 residues. For the CDR3, the DNA is TGCAGTGCTACTGTAGGCGACACCATATATTTT. Translating it yields CSATVGDTIYF.

Regarding this clonotype: A single base separates this from a much larger clone, so it may be a read error. The chain joins TRBV27 to TRBJ2-5; TRBD2 matches at 15 bases. Germline loops: CDR1 MNHEY, CDR2 SMNVEV (reference sequence). This CDR3 region has 17 residues. J gave up 11 bases and V 4 bases, and 14 bases lay outside the gene matches. CDR3 in DNA: TGTGCCAGCAGTTCTCGGACTAGCGGGAGGGAAGGTAATGAGCAGTACTTC. It is translated as CASSSRTSGREGNEQYF.

This clonotype has a handful of counts. The CDR3 is CASSQAGPYF. The CDR3 DNA reads as TGTGCCAGCAGCCAAGCGGGACCGTACTTC. This chain uses TRBV4-2 with TRBJ2-7, with D perhaps assigned TRBD1 or TRBD2 (5 bases each). This CDR3 has 10 residues. CDR1 and CDR2 from the germline V gene are LGHNA and YNFKEQ. Trimming took 1 base from V and 12 from J, leaving 7 bases between them.

The rearrangement joins TRBV29-1 to TRBJ1-2; D not resolved. CDR3 size: 13 residues. V lost 4 bases and J lost 3, with 12 bases in between. CDR1 SQVTM and CDR2 ANQGSEA come from the germline V gene. The CDR3 coding sequence is TGCAGCGTTGGTGAGGGCTGGTACTATGGCTACACCTTC. It encodes CSVGEGWYYGYTF.